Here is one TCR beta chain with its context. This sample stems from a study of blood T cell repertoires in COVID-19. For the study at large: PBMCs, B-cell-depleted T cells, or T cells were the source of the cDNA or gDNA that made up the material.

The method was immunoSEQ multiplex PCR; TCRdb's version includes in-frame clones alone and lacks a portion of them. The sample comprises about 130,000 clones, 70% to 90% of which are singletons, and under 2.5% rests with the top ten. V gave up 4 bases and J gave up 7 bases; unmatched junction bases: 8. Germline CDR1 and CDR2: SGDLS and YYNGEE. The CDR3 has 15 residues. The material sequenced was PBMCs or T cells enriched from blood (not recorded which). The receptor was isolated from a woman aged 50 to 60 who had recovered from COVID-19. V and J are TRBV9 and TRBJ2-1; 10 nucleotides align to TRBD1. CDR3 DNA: TGTGCCAGCAGCACACTAGACAGGGGGCTTAATGAGCAGTTCTTC. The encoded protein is CASSTLDRGLNEQFF.